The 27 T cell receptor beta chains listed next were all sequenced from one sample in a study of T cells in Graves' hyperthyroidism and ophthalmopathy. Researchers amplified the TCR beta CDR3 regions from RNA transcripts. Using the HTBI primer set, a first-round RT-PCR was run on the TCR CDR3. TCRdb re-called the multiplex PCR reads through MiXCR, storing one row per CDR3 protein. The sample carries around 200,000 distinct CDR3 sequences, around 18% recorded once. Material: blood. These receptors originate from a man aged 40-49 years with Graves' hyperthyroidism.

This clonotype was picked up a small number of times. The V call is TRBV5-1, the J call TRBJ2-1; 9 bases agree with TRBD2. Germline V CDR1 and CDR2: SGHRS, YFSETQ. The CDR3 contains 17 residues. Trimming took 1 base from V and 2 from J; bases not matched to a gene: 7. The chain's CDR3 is CASSLLSGGYTYNEQFF. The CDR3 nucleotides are TGCGCCAGCAGCTTGTTGAGCGGGGGGTATACCTACAATGAGCAGTTCTTC.

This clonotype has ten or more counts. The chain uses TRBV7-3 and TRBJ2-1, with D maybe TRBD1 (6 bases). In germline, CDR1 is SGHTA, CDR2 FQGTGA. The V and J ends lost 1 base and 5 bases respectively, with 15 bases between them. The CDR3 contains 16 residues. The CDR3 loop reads CASSLMGWGPNNEQFF. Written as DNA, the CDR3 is TGTGCCAGCAGCTTAATGGGGTGGGGGCCTAACAATGAGCAGTTCTTC. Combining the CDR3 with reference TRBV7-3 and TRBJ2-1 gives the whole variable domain GAGVSQTPSNKVTEKGKYVELRCDPISGHTALYWYRQSLGQGPEFLIYFQGTGAADDSGLPNDRFFAVRPEGSVSTLKIQRTERGDSAVYLCASSLMGWGPNNEQFFGPGTRLTVL.

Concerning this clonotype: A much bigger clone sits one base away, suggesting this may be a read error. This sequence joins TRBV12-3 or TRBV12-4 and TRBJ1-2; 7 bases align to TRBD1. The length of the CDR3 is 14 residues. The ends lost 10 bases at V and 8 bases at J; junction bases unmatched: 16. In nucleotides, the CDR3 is TGTGCCAACAATACGGACAGGAGCGCCGGAGGCTACACCTTC. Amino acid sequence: CANNTDRSAGGYTF.

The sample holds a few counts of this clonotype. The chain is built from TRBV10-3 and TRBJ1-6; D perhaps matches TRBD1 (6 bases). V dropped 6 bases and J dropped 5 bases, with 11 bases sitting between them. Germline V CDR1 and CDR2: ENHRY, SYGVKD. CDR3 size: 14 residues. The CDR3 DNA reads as TGTGCCATCAGATCTAGACAGGATAATTCACCCCTCCACTTT. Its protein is CAIRSRQDNSPLHF.

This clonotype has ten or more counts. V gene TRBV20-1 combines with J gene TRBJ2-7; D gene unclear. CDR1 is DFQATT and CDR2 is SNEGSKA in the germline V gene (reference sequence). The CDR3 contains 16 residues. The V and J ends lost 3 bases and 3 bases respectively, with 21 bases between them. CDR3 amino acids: CSARPPRSHEFYEQYF. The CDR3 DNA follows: TGCAGTGCTAGGCCCCCCCGTAGTCACGAATTCTACGAGCAGTACTTC.

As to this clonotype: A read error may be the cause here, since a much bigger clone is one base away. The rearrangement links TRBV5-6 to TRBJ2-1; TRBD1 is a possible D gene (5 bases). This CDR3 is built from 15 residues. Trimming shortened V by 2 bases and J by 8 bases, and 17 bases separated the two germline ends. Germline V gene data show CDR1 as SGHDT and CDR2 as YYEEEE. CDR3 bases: TGTGCCAGCAGCTTTAGGGGCCTAGGGAACGATGAGCAGTTCTTC. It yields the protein CASSFRGLGNDEQFF.

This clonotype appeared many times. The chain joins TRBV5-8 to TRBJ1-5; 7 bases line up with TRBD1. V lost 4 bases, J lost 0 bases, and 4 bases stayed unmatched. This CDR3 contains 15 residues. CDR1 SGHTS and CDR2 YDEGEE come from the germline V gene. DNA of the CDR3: TGTGCCAGCAGCCTAGGACAGGTTAGCAATCAGCCCCAGCATTTT. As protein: CASSLGQVSNQPQHF.

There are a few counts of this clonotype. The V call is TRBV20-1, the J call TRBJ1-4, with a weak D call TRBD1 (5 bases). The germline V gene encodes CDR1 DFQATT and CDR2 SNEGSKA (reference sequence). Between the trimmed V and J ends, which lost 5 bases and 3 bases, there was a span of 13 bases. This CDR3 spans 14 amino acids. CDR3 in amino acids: CSAPGGASNEKLFF. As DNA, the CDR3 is TGCAGTGCTCCCGGTGGGGCTTCTAATGAAAAACTGTTTTTT.

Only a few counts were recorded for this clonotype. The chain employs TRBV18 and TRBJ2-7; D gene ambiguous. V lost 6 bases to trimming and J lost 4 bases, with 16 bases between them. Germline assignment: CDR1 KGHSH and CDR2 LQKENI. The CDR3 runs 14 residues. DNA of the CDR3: TGTGCCAGCTCCCCATCGACGGAGACTTACGAGCAGTACTTC. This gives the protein CASSPSTETYEQYF.

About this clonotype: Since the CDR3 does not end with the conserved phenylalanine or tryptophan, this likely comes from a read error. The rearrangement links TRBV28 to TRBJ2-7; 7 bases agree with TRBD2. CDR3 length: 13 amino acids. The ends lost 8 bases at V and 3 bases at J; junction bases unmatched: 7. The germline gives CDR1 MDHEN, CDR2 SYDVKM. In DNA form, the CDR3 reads TGTGCCAGCCGCCTTGGGGGGGACTACGAGCAGTACCTC. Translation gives CASRLGGDYEQYL.

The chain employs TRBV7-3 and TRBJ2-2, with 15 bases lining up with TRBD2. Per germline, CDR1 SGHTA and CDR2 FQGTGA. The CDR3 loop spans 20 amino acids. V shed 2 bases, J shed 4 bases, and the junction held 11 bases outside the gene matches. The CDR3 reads CASSLAYGTSGGRGTGELFF. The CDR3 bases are TGTGCCAGCAGCTTAGCGTACGGGACTAGCGGGGGGCGGGGCACCGGGGAGCTGTTTTTT.

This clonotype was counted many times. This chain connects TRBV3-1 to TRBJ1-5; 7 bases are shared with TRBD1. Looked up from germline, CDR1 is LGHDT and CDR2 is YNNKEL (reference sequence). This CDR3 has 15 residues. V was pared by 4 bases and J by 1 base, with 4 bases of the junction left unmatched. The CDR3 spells CASSLNRGSNQPQHF. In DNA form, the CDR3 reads TGTGCCAGCAGCCTTAACAGGGGCAGCAATCAGCCCCAGCATTTT.

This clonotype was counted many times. The CDR3 nucleotides read TGCGCCAGCAGACCGGACAGCCAAGAGACCCAGTACTTC. This gives the protein CASRPDSQETQYF. The chain joins TRBV5-1 to TRBJ2-5; D may be TRBD1 (6 bases). This CDR3 is built from 13 residues. Germline CDR1 is SGHRS and CDR2 is YFSETQ. Trimming left V 5 bases short and J 1 base short, with 9 bases between.

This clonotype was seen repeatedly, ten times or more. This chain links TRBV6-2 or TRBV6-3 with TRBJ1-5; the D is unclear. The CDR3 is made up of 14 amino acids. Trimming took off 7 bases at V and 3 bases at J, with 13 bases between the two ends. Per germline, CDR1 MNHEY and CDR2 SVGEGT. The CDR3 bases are TGTGCCAGCACTACGGGGAATTTCAATCAGCCCCAGCATTTT. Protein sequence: CASTTGNFNQPQHF.

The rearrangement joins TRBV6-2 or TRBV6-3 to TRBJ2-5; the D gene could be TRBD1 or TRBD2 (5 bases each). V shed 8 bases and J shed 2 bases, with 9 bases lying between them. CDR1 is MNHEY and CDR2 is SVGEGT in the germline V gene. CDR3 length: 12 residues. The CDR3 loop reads CASRDLQETQYF. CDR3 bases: TGTGCCAGCCGGGACCTACAAGAGACCCAGTACTTC.

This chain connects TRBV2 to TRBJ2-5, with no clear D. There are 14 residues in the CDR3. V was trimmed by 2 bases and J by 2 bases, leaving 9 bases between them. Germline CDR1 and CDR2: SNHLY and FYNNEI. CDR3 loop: CASSETSEQETQYF. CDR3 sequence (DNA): TGTGCCAGCAGTGAAACGTCGGAACAAGAGACCCAGTACTTC.

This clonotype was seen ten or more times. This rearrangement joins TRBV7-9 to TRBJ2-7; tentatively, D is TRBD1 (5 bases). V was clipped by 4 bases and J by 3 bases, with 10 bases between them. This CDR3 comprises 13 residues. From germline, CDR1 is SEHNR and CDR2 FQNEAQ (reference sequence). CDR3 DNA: TGTGCCAGCAGCTCTACCGACAGCTACGAGCAGTACTTC. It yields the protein CASSSTDSYEQYF. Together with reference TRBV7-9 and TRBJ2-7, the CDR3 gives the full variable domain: DTGVSQNPRHKITKRGQNVTFRCDPISEHNRLYWYRQTLGQGPEFLTYFQNEAQLEKSRLLSDRFSAERPKGSFSTLEIQRTEQGDSAMYLCASSSTDSYEQYFGPGTRLTVT.

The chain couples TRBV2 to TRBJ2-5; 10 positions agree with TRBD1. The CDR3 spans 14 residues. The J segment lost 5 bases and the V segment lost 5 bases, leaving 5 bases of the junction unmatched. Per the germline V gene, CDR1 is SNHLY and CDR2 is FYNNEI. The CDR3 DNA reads TGTGCCAGCAGTCAACAGGGACAGGGGGAGACCCAGTACTTC. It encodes CASSQQGQGETQYF.

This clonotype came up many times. CDR3 protein: CSAARPGGFSYNEQFF. CDR3 nucleotide sequence: TGCAGTGCTGCGCGCCCAGGGGGCTTTTCCTACAATGAGCAGTTCTTC. V gene TRBV20-1 combines with J gene TRBJ2-1, with TRBD1 matching 8 bases. J gave up 1 base and V 5 bases, and 10 bases lay outside the gene matches. The CDR3 has 16 amino acids. Germline V gene lookup returns CDR1 DFQATT and CDR2 SNEGSKA (reference sequence).

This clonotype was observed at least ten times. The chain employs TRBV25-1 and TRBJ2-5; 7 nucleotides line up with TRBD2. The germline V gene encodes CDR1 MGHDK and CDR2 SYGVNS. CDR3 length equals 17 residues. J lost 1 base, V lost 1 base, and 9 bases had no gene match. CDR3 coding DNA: TGTGCCAGCAGTGAATGGGGTTTACGCGGGGGCCAAGAGACCCAGTACTTC. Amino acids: CASSEWGLRGGQETQYF. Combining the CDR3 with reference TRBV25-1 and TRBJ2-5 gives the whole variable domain EADIYQTPRYLVIGTGKKITLECSQTMGHDKMYWYQQDPGMELHLIHYSYGVNSTEKGDLSSESTVSRIRTEHFPLTLESARPSHTSQYLCASSEWGLRGGQETQYFGPGTRLLVL.

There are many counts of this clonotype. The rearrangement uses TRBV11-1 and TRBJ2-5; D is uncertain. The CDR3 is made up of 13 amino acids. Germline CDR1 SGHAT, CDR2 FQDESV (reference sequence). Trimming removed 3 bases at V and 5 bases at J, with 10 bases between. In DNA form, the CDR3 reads TGTGCCAGCAGCTTCGCGTCATGGGAGACCCAGTACTTC. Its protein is CASSFASWETQYF. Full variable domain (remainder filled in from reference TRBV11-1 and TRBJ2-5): EAEVAQSPRYKITEKSQAVAFWCDPISGHATLYWYRQILGQGPELLVQFQDESVVDDSQLPKDRFSAERLKGVDSTLKIQPAELGDSAMYLCASSFASWETQYFGPGTRLLVL.

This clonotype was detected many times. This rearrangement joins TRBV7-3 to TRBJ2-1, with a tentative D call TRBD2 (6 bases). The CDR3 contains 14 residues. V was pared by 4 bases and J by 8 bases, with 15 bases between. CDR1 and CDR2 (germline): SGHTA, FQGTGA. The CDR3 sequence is CASSSQAGSDEQFF. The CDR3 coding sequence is TGTGCCAGCAGCTCCCAAGCGGGTAGCGATGAGCAGTTCTTC.

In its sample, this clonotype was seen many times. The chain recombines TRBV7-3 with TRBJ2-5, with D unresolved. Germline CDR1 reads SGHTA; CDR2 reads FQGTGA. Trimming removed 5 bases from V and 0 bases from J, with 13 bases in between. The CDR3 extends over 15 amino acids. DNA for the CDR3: TGTGCCAGCAGCCCCGTGGGCGGAGACCAAGAGACCCAGTACTTC. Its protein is CASSPVGGDQETQYF.

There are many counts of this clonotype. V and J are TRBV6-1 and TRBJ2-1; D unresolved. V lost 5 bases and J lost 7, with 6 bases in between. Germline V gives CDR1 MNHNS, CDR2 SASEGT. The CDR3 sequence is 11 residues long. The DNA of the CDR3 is TGTGCCAGCAGTCTAGAAAATGAGCAGTTCTTC. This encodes CASSLENEQFF.

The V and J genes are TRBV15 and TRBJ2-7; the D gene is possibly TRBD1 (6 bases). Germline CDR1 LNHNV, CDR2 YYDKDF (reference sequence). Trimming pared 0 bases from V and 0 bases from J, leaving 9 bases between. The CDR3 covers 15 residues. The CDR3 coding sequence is TGTGCCACCAGCAGAGAGGGACATTCCTCCTACGAGCAGTACTTC. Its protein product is CATSREGHSSYEQYF. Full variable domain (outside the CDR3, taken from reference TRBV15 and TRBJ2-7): DAMVIQNPRYQVTQFGKPVTLSCSQTLNHNVMYWYQQKSSQAPKLLFHYYDKDFNNEADTPDNFQSRRPNTSFCFLDIRSPGLGDTAMYLCATSREGHSSYEQYFGPGTRLTVT.

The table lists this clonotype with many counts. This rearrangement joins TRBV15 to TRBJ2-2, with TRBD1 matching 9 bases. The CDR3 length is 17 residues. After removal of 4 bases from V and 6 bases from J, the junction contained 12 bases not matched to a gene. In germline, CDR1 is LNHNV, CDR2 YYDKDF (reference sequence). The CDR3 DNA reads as TGTGCCACCAGCAAACCACCGGGACAGGGTTCCCCCGGGGAGCTGTTTTTT. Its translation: CATSKPPGQGSPGELFF.

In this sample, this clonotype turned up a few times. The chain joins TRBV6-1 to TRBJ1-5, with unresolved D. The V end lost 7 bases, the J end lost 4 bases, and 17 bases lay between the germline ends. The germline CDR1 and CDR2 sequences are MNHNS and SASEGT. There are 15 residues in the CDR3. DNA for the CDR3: TGTGCCAGCACCCCCACCGGAACGGCTAATCAGCCCCAGCATTTT. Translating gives CASTPTGTANQPQHF.